The 32 T cell receptor beta chains listed next were all sequenced from one sample in a study of metastatic and nonmetastatic thyroid tumors (TCRdb year 2020). The library was prepared using PCR. Instrument on record: Illumina HiSeq 4000. Through fastp at Q25 and MiXCR, TCRdb rebuilt clones from the public reads, retaining in-frame beta chains. The sample table records 15,000 or so clones; around 25% of these occur just once. The ten largest clones add up to 9.5% to 12% of the sample. Before undergoing thyroid surgery, none of the patients had been given any kind of treatment. Sequencing used blood. Receptors originate from a male donor with papillary thyroid cancer or a benign thyroid nodule (not recorded which). Some clones in this sample may be carry-over from other donors' samples.

By proportion, this clone is medium-sized. V is TRBV11-2 and J is TRBJ1-2, with D possibly TRBD1 on 5 matching bases. The CDR3 is 16 residues long. V was pared by 2 bases and J by 6 bases, with 19 bases between. Germline loops: CDR1 SGHAT, CDR2 FQNNGV. This CDR3 is CASSLSPTGEPDGYTF. DNA of the CDR3: TGTGCCAGCAGCTTAAGTCCAACGGGGGAGCCGGATGGCTACACCTTC.

The V call is TRBV4-1, the J call TRBJ2-7, with D unclear. V was cut by 0 bases and J by 3 bases, with 12 bases left in between. CDR3 length: 15 residues. CDR1 and CDR2 from the germline V gene are MGHRA and YSYEKL. The CDR3 sequence: CASSQDLGSLYEQYF. CDR3 DNA: TGCGCCAGCAGCCAAGATCTCGGGTCTCTCTACGAGCAGTACTTC.

The rearrangement uses TRBV30 and TRBJ2-7; D is undetermined. Germline V gene data show CDR1 as GTSNPN and CDR2 as SVGIG (reference sequence). The CDR3 runs 12 residues. V lost 3 bases and J 2 bases, leaving 8 bases between the germline ends. The chain's CDR3 is CAWRPTTYEQYF. CDR3 DNA: TGTGCCTGGAGACCCACTACCTACGAGCAGTACTTC.

In its sample, this clone is medium-sized (0.01 to 0.1%). The chain combines TRBV28 with TRBJ2-7, with D possibly matching TRBD1 (7 bases). Germline CDR1 reads MDHEN; CDR2 reads SYDVKM. Trimming shortened V by 5 bases and J by 3 bases, and 14 bases separated the two germline ends. The CDR3 contains 14 residues. DNA for the CDR3: TGTGCCAGCAGTCTCAACAGGGGACTCTACGAGCAGTACTTC. The encoded protein is CASSLNRGLYEQYF.

The chain has TRBV9 and TRBJ2-1; D could derive from TRBD1 or TRBD2 (5 bases each). Germline lookup yields CDR1 SGDLS and CDR2 YYNGEE. Trimming pared 0 bases from V and 1 base from J, leaving 8 bases between. This CDR3 is 15 amino acids long. This chain's CDR3 is CASSVDWGSYNEQFF. In DNA form, the CDR3 reads TGTGCCAGCAGCGTAGACTGGGGGTCCTACAATGAGCAGTTCTTC.

This clone has at least ten counts. Given a much more abundant clone one base away, this may be a read error. The genes are TRBV5-1 and TRBJ2-1; TRBD2 agrees at 12 bases. The CDR3 has 17 amino acids. The V segment lost 7 bases and the J segment 6 bases; nucleotides outside the gene matches: 14. Germline assignment: CDR1 SGHRS and CDR2 YFSETQ. The CDR3 nucleotides are TGCGCCAGCGGCAGGGGTGCTCTAGCGGGGGGGCTCAATGAGCAGTTCTTC. Residues: CASGRGALAGGLNEQFF.

This clone came up a few times. The chain carries TRBV28 and TRBJ2-7; D gene uncertain. CDR1 and CDR2 (germline): MDHEN, SYDVKM. Deletions cut 3 bases from V and 6 bases from J, with 18 bases between. The CDR3 covers 15 residues. This CDR3 reads CASSFAGSRQCEQYF. The DNA for the CDR3 is TGTGCCAGCAGTTTTGCCGGCTCTCGGCAGTGCGAGCAGTACTTC.

The rearrangement joins TRBV5-1 to TRBJ1-6; 7 positions match TRBD1. Losses at the gene ends were 0 bases for V and 9 bases for J; bases not matched to a gene: 3. CDR1 is SGHRS, CDR2 YFSETQ, per germline. The CDR3 is 14 amino acids. The CDR3 region has the DNA TGCGCCAGCAGCTTGGAACAGGGGACTTCACCCCTCCACTTT. Its protein is CASSLEQGTSPLHF.

Within the sample, this clone is medium-sized. The V and J genes are TRBV20-1 and TRBJ2-3; 11 nucleotides line up with TRBD2. Germline V CDR1 and CDR2: DFQATT, SNEGSKA (reference sequence). The CDR3 extends over 16 amino acids. V shed 0 bases and J 6 bases; nucleotides not matched to a gene: 8. The CDR3: CSARDELAGDADTQYF. The CDR3 bases are TGCAGTGCTAGAGATGAACTAGCGGGAGATGCCGATACGCAGTATTTT.

This clone is medium-sized by share. The chain links TRBV6-1 to TRBJ1-3, with a possible D match to TRBD1 (6 bases). V was trimmed by 5 bases and J by 0 bases, leaving 17 bases between them. Germline V gene lookup returns CDR1 MNHNS and CDR2 SASEGT. The CDR3 contains 17 residues. The CDR3 bases are TGTGCCAGCAGTTCCCCAGGGGATCCCTTCTCTGGAAACACCATATATTTT. It is translated as CASSSPGDPFSGNTIYF.

This clone is judged medium-sized (0.01 to 0.1%). The rearrangement uses TRBV19 and TRBJ1-5, with D possibly matching TRBD1 (6 bases). Looked up from germline, CDR1 is LNHDA and CDR2 is SQIVND (reference sequence). V gave up 4 bases and J gave up 6 bases, with 10 bases separating them. The CDR3 extends over 13 amino acids. The CDR3 loop is CASSTGVIQPQHF. As DNA, the CDR3 is TGTGCCAGTAGTACAGGGGTGATTCAGCCCCAGCATTTT.

At least ten counts were recorded for this clone. The rearrangement joins TRBV20-1 to TRBJ1-1, with a tentative D call TRBD1 (6 bases). The CDR3 totals 13 residues. Germline V CDR1 and CDR2: DFQATT, SNEGSKA (reference sequence). V gave up 5 bases and J gave up 5 bases, with 15 bases separating them. Written as DNA, the CDR3 is TGCAGTGCTCGGGTGGGGGGGCTGACTGAAGCTTTCTTT. Translated, it gives CSARVGGLTEAFF.

The chain recombines TRBV19 with TRBJ2-3, with TRBD1 identical over 8 bases. V shed 5 bases, J shed 3 bases, and the junction held 19 bases outside the gene matches. The V gene's germline CDR1 is LNHDA and CDR2 SQIVND (reference sequence). The CDR3 totals 19 residues. This CDR3 is CASSSHPADRAFRTDTQYF. CDR3 in DNA: TGTGCCAGTAGTTCTCACCCCGCGGACAGGGCCTTTAGGACAGATACGCAGTATTTT. Full variable domain (rest looked up from reference TRBV19 and TRBJ2-3): DGGITQSPKYLFRKEGQNVTLSCEQNLNHDAMYWYRQDPGQGLRLIYYSQIVNDFQKGDIAEGYSVSREKKESFPLTVTSAQKNPTAFYLCASSSHPADRAFRTDTQYFGPGTRLTVL.

The chain joins TRBV7-9 to TRBJ2-7, with D possibly matching TRBD1 (5 bases). The CDR3 is 14 amino acids. The germline gives CDR1 SEHNR, CDR2 FQNEAQ (reference sequence). V lost 3 bases and J lost 2, with 11 bases in between. CDR3: CASSFNGHPYEQYF. The CDR3 DNA sequence: TGTGCCAGCAGCTTCAACGGACACCCCTACGAGCAGTACTTC.

This clone was picked up many times. The chain has TRBV20-1 and TRBJ1-5; possible D gene TRBD1, 5 bases. V was shortened by 6 bases and J by 3 bases, with 12 bases between the two germline ends. This CDR3 region has 13 residues. Germline loops: CDR1 DFQATT, CDR2 SNEGSKA (reference sequence). The CDR3 nucleotides read TGCAGTGCGCGTGGGACGGCCAATCAGCCCCAGCATTTT. Translating gives CSARGTANQPQHF.

This clone was recorded at least ten times. This chain uses TRBV3-1 with TRBJ2-1, with a possible D match to TRBD2 (5 bases). The CDR3 runs to 15 residues. V was cut by 0 bases and J by 3 bases, with 9 bases left in between. Germline V lookup: CDR1 LGHDT, CDR2 YNNKEL (reference sequence). As DNA, the CDR3 is TGTGCCAGCAGCCAAGAGGCGGGTATCTACAATGAGCAGTTCTTC. Its translation is CASSQEAGIYNEQFF.

This clone is classed as medium-sized. The V gene is TRBV6-1, the J gene TRBJ1-3; D is undetermined. Germline CDR1 and CDR2: MNHNS and SASEGT. The CDR3 covers 15 residues. Trimming pared 5 bases from V and 0 bases from J, leaving 11 bases between. CDR3 in DNA: TGTGCCAGCAGTATGAAGACGGACTCTGGAAACACCATATATTTT. Encoded protein: CASSMKTDSGNTIYF.

This clone came up many times. The J gene is TRBJ2-5, the V gene TRBV27; D possibly uses TRBD1 or TRBD2 (5 bases each). The CDR3 sequence is 15 residues long. Trimming took 2 bases from V and 7 from J, leaving 17 bases between them. The germline CDR1 and CDR2 sequences are MNHEY and SMNVEV (reference sequence). The chain's CDR3 is CASSLKSGLGGTQYF. The CDR3 region has the DNA TGTGCCAGCAGTTTAAAGTCAGGCCTTGGGGGGACCCAGTACTTC.

The J gene is TRBJ2-3, the V gene TRBV25-1, with D hard to call. Germline assignment: CDR1 MGHDK and CDR2 SYGVNS. V shed 2 bases and J shed 0 bases, with 6 bases lying between them. This CDR3 has 14 residues. The chain's CDR3 is CASSEHGSTDTQYF. CDR3 bases: TGTGCCAGCAGTGAACATGGGAGCACAGATACGCAGTATTTT.

On this clone itself: The junction does not match germline at one end; this may be a read error. The chain couples TRBV20-1 to TRBJ2-1; tentatively, D is TRBD1 or TRBD2 (5 bases each). The length of the CDR3 is 16 residues. Germline V CDR1 and CDR2: DFQATT, SNEGSKA (reference sequence). The CDR3 bases are TGCAGTGCCGAAAACCGGGGCTCGCTGGCCTACCATGAGCAGATCTTC. This encodes CSAENRGSLAYHEQIF.

The table lists this clone with a few counts. The chain couples TRBV27 to TRBJ2-3; tentatively, D is TRBD1 or TRBD2 (5 bases each). Germline V gives CDR1 MNHEY, CDR2 SMNVEV (reference sequence). The CDR3 has 16 amino acids. V was shortened by 7 bases and J by 4 bases, with 21 bases between the two germline ends. CDR3 nucleotides: TGTGCCAGCATCCCAACAGGCGTGTGGAGGTCAGATACGCAGTATTTT. Protein: CASIPTGVWRSDTQYF.

This clone was detected ten times or more. The chain links TRBV5-5 to TRBJ2-1; no firm D call. V was cut by 4 bases and J by 2 bases, with 7 bases left in between. Germline CDR1 is SGHKS and CDR2 is YYEKEE (reference sequence). The CDR3 spans 13 residues. CDR3 in amino acids: CASSRPTYNEQFF. CDR3 DNA sequence: TGTGCCAGCAGCCGCCCAACCTACAATGAGCAGTTCTTC.

This clone was picked up many times. The rearrangement uses TRBV29-1 and TRBJ2-5, with 7 positions matching TRBD1. Per germline, CDR1 SQVTM and CDR2 ANQGSEA. The V segment lost 7 bases and the J segment 6 bases; nucleotides outside the gene matches: 8. This CDR3 is 12 amino acids long. Here the CDR3 reads CSARQGRKTQYF. The CDR3 coding sequence is TGCAGCGCTAGACAGGGCAGGAAGACCCAGTACTTC.

This clone was observed at least ten times. The V call is TRBV7-9, the J call TRBJ1-5; D is ambiguous. The germline V and J ends were trimmed by 0 bases and 9 bases, with 6 bases remaining between them. This CDR3 comprises 12 residues. Germline V gives CDR1 SEHNR, CDR2 FQNEAQ (reference sequence). CDR3 DNA: TGTGCCAGCAGCTTAGCTGTTGGGCCCCAGCATTTT. Translated, it gives CASSLAVGPQHF. Variable domain in full (rest from reference TRBV7-9 and TRBJ1-5): DTGVSQNPRHKITKRGQNVTFRCDPISEHNRLYWYRQTLGQGPEFLTYFQNEAQLEKSRLLSDRFSAERPKGSFSTLEIQRTEQGDSAMYLCASSLAVGPQHFGDGTRLSIL.

The rearrangement uses TRBV4-1 and TRBJ2-7, with 13 bases identical to TRBD2. The CDR3 has 15 amino acids. Per germline, CDR1 MGHRA and CDR2 YSYEKL. Trimming at V came to 4 bases and at J to 7 bases, leaving 7 bases not matched to a gene. The CDR3 nucleotides read TGCGCCAGCAGCCCGATAACGGGACTAGCGGGAGAGCAGTACTTC. Translation: CASSPITGLAGEQYF.

Comments on this clone: Because the CDR3 is missing its conserved closing phenylalanine or tryptophan, this is likely a read error. The DNA is left out, because the CDR3 cannot be placed on it with certainty; the CDR3 is given as TCRdb lists it. V is TRBV6-1 and J is TRBJ2-7; the table's TRBD1 call for D was not verified on the DNA. Germline CDR1 MNHNS, CDR2 SASEGT. The CDR3 region is 16 residues in length, termini included. This CDR3 reads CASSEAGGTPLYERYL.

This clone was seen a handful of times. This chain connects TRBV6-4 to TRBJ2-1; TRBD2 aligns across 9 bases. The J segment lost 0 bases and the V segment lost 0 bases, leaving 3 bases of the junction unmatched. In germline, CDR1 is MRHNA, CDR2 SNTAGT. The CDR3 totals 17 residues. CDR3 bases: TGTGCCAGCAGTGACTCTAGCGGGAGAGGCTCCTACAATGAGCAGTTCTTC. Its protein is CASSDSSGRGSYNEQFF.

J is TRBJ1-2 and V is TRBV6-2 or TRBV6-3; no firm D call. Trimming stripped 5 bases from V and 4 bases from J, with 11 bases between. The germline V gene encodes CDR1 MNHEY and CDR2 SVGEGT. The CDR3 totals 13 residues. The CDR3 region is CASSLTDRYGYTF. The CDR3, as DNA: TGTGCCAGCAGTCTTACCGACCGCTATGGCTACACCTTC.

The chain combines TRBV4-3 with TRBJ2-1; 8 nucleotides agree with TRBD2. The length of the CDR3 is 15 residues. V lost 4 bases and J lost 5; bases outside the gene matches: 7. Germline V CDR1 and CDR2: LGHNA, YSLEER. DNA for the CDR3: TGCGCCAGCAGCCGATCAGGACTAGCAAACAATGAGCAGTTCTTC. This gives the protein CASSRSGLANNEQFF.

This clone was observed many times. This may come from a read error, since a much larger clone is one base off. Within the sample, other DNA sequences also encode this same CDR3. The chain joins TRBV7-3 to TRBJ1-2; no reliable D call. The ends were cut back, 6 bases at V and 3 bases at J, with 17 bases in the middle. There are 15 residues in the CDR3. The V gene's germline CDR1 is SGHTA and CDR2 FQGTGA. CDR3 sequence (DNA): TGTGCCAGCAGTAAAGGGCCGGGCGGGGACTATGGCTACACCTTC. Translated: CASSKGPGGDYGYTF.

This clone is judged medium-sized. The chain links TRBV7-2 to TRBJ2-2; TRBD1 agrees at 8 bases. Germline lookup yields CDR1 SGHTA and CDR2 FQGNSA. With 2 bases clipped from V and 3 bases from J, the junction kept 2 bases outside the gene matches. The length of the CDR3 is 15 residues. In DNA, the CDR3 is TGTGCCAGCAGCTTACCGGGACAGGACACCGGGGAGCTGTTTTTT. Its protein product is CASSLPGQDTGELFF. The full variable domain, in which reference TRBV7-2 and TRBJ2-2 provide the parts outside the CDR3, is GAGVSQSPSNKVTEKGKDVELRCDPISGHTALYWYRQSLGQGLEFLIYFQGNSAPDKSGLPSDRFSAERTGGSVSTLTIQRTQQEDSAVYLCASSLPGQDTGELFFGEGSRLTVL.

This clone was detected once. The chain uses TRBV7-8 and TRBJ1-1; a possible D gene is TRBD1 (6 bases). This CDR3 is built from 15 residues. CDR1 is SGHVS and CDR2 is FQNEAQ in the germline V gene. V was clipped by 1 base and J by 5 bases, with 14 bases between them. The CDR3 DNA follows: TGTGCCAGCAGCTTAGGCTCGGCGCAGGGGACTGAAGCTTTCTTT. It specifies CASSLGSAQGTEAFF.